These T cell receptor beta chains were read from a single sample in a study of OX40 agonist ivuxolimab in advanced cancers. Assay: immunoSEQ multiplex PCR; the TCRdb copy retains only in-frame clones and omits some. In the table there are more than 30,000 clones, roughly 90% of which are singletons. Source: CD4+ or CD8+ T cells sorted from blood, taken in a trial of the OX40 agonist ivuxolimab. The receptors shown here come from an adult with an advanced solid tumor such as melanoma, head and neck, liver or kidney cancer. The CDR3 runs from the conserved cysteine through the conserved F or W. A D gene is named only where the DNA matches it firmly. Only some rows state a clone size, as once, few, many or a class for expanded clones.

v_call,clone_size,j_call,d_call,cdr3_nt,cdr3_aa
TRBV27,NA,TRBJ2-5,TRBD2,TGTGCCAGCAGTTTATTCTCGGGACTAGGGGAGACCCAGTACTTC,CASSLFSGLGETQYF
TRBV6-1,NA,TRBJ2-5,NA,TGTGCCAGCAGTGAAAAAAGGTACCAAGAGACCCAGTACTTC,CASSEKRYQETQYF
TRBV27,NA,TRBJ2-3,TRBD2,TGTGCCAGCAGTACGGCTAGCGGAACCACCCATACGCAGTATTTT,CASSTASGTTHTQYF
TRBV7-8,NA,TRBJ2-1,NA,TGTGCCAGCAGCTGGGGGCAGCCCATTAACAATGAGCAGTTCTTC,CASSWGQPINNEQFF
TRBV27,NA,TRBJ2-7,NA,TGTGCCAGCAGTCCCTCCTATCGCGAGCAGTACTTC,CASSPSYREQYF
TRBV29-1,NA,TRBJ1-2,NA,TGCAGCGTTGAAGATAGGGGGGCTTACTATGGCTACACCTTC,CSVEDRGAYYGYTF
TRBV27,few,TRBJ1-5,NA,TGTGCCAGCAGACGGGACTTTAGCAATCAGCCCCAGCATTTT,CASRRDFSNQPQHF
TRBV27,NA,TRBJ2-7,TRBD1,TGTGCCAGCAGTATATCCGGGACAGGGAGTTCATACGAGCAGTACTTC,CASSISGTGSSYEQYF
TRBV11-2,NA,TRBJ2-1,TRBD2,TGTGCCAGCAGCTTAGAAATGCGGGAGACCTACAATGAGCAGTTCTTC,CASSLEMRETYNEQFF
TRBV9,NA,TRBJ2-7,TRBD2,TGTGCCAGCAGCGTAGAGGCTAGCGGGAGGAACGACACCTACGAGCAGTACTTC,CASSVEASGRNDTYEQYF
TRBV5-1,once,TRBJ2-3,NA,TGCGCCAGCAGCTTGGCCAAGTCCTCTAGCACAGATACGCAGTATTTT,CASSLAKSSSTDTQYF
TRBV30,NA,TRBJ1-2,TRBD1,TGTGCCTGGGGGGAACAGGGGGCTGGCTATGGCTACACCTTC,CAWGEQGAGYGYTF
TRBV15,NA,TRBJ2-2,NA,TGTGCCACCAGCAGTGTCATGTCTACCCTAGGGACCGGGGAGCTGTTTTTT,CATSSVMSTLGTGELFF
TRBV11-2,NA,TRBJ2-7,TRBD2,TGTGCCAGCGTTTACGGGGGGGAGTTGGTCTACGAGCAGTACTTC,CASVYGGELVYEQYF
TRBV6-4,NA,TRBJ2-3,TRBD2,TGTGCCAGCAGTGACGGACTAGCGGGAGATACGCAGTATTTT,CASSDGLAGDTQYF
TRBV7-9,once,TRBJ2-7,TRBD1,TGTGCCAGCAGCCCATCGGGACAGGGTTACGAGCAGTACTTC,CASSPSGQGYEQYF
TRBV7-9,NA,TRBJ2-7,NA,TGTGCCAGCAGCCCCATGAGACTCTACGAGCAGTACTTC,CASSPMRLYEQYF
TRBV5-1,NA,TRBJ1-1,TRBD1,TGCGCCAGCAGCAAGACAGGGGTAGCGGGCACTGAAGCTTTCTTT,CASSKTGVAGTEAFF
TRBV4-1,NA,TRBJ1-5,NA,TGCGCCAGCAGCCAAGATGACGTGGAAGGCAATCAGCCCCAGCATTTT,CASSQDDVEGNQPQHF
TRBV9,NA,TRBJ2-6,TRBD2,TGTGCCAGCAGCGGGGAGGGATCTGGGGCCAACGTCCTGACTTTC,CASSGEGSGANVLTF
TRBV7-9,NA,TRBJ1-4,TRBD1,TGTGCCAGCAGCCTACTAACAGGGGGCGAAGAAAAGCTGTTTTTT,CASSLLTGGEEKLFF
TRBV7-9,NA,TRBJ1-4,NA,TGTGCCAGCAGCACTCCCCAGGGCGGAAATGAAAAACTGTTTTTT,CASSTPQGGNEKLFF
TRBV6-6,NA,TRBJ1-4,NA,TGTGCCAGCAGCACCCCGGACGGAAGGACGATTGAAAAACTGTTTTTT,CASSTPDGRTIEKLFF
TRBV28,NA,TRBJ2-1,TRBD2,TGTGCCAGCAGCCACCGGGACTACGTCCGCAATGAGCAGTTCTTC,CASSHRDYVRNEQFF